One and the same sample provided the 22 T cell receptor beta chains below, sequenced in a study of cytomegalovirus exposure and HLA in healthy donors. The primer mix had 60 Vbeta and 13 Jbeta primers. Data came from immunoSEQ multiplex PCR; TCRdb stores just in-frame clones and leaves some out. The sample records approximately 120,000 clones, about 68% being singletons. The sequenced sample consisted of PBMCs. The receptors originated from a man aged 40-50 years in good health and CMV-seropositive.

This clone was counted a few times. This chain connects TRBV7-2 to TRBJ2-1; 9 positions match TRBD2. The V gene's germline CDR1 is SGHTA and CDR2 FQGNSA. There are 16 residues in the CDR3. Germline trimming cut 4 bases from V and 6 bases from J; bases unmatched to any gene: 10. The CDR3 DNA follows: TGTGCCAGCAGCTCTCGGGCGGGAGGGCGTGGCAATGAGCAGTTCTTC. Its translation: CASSSRAGGRGNEQFF.

The chain employs TRBV28 and TRBJ1-1, with D hard to call. The germline CDR1 and CDR2 sequences are MDHEN and SYDVKM. V gave up 3 bases and J gave up 4 bases, with 3 bases separating them. The CDR3 length is 11 residues. CDR3 sequence: CASSFRTEAFF. The CDR3 DNA is TGTGCCAGCAGTTTCCGCACTGAAGCTTTCTTT.

The V and J genes are TRBV6-1 and TRBJ1-2, with D possibly TRBD1 on 5 matching bases. Germline-derived CDR1 and CDR2 are MNHNS and SASEGT. CDR3 length: 15 amino acids. Between the trimmed V and J ends, which lost 0 bases and 0 bases, there was a span of 8 bases. CDR3 sequence: CASSEAQGSNYGYTF. CDR3 sequence (DNA): TGTGCCAGCAGTGAAGCTCAGGGTTCTAACTATGGCTACACCTTC.

This clone was detected only a few times. The chain combines TRBV28 with TRBJ2-7; 10 bases fit TRBD2. This CDR3 is 19 amino acids long. In germline, CDR1 is MDHEN, CDR2 SYDVKM. V gave up 4 bases and J gave up 7 bases; unmatched junction bases: 22. CDR3 residues: CASSSNARTMKLAGMEQYF. The DNA of the CDR3 is TGTGCCAGCAGTTCGAACGCCCGAACCATGAAACTAGCGGGGATGGAGCAGTACTTC.

The DNA of the CDR3 is TGCGCCAGCAGCCAACTGACAGTTAAGGTGGGCTCTGGGGCCAACGTCCTGACTTTC. Its translation: CASSQLTVKVGSGANVLTF. The chain carries TRBV4-3 and TRBJ2-6; a possible D gene is TRBD1 (5 bases). V was pared by 2 bases and J by 0 bases, with 17 bases between. Germline V lookup: CDR1 LGHNA, CDR2 YSLEER. The CDR3 is 19 residues long.

The chain is built from TRBV6-5 and TRBJ1-5; TRBD1 matches 9 bases. This CDR3 is built from 15 residues. J lost 6 bases, V lost 6 bases, and 9 bases had no gene match. CDR1 MNHEY and CDR2 SVGAGI come from the germline V gene. The CDR3 loop reads CASSRGQGVGQPQHF. Here the CDR3 DNA reads TGTGCCAGCAGCCGGGGACAGGGAGTCGGTCAGCCCCAGCATTTT.

The chain employs TRBV5-4 and TRBJ1-1; D is unclear. CDR1 is SGHNT and CDR2 is YYREEE in the germline V gene (reference sequence). CDR3 length equals 15 residues. Deletions cut 0 bases from V and 0 bases from J, with 9 bases between. Here the CDR3 reads CASSLVQQLNTEAFF. The DNA for the CDR3 is TGTGCCAGCAGCTTGGTGCAACAGCTGAACACTGAAGCTTTCTTT.

The chain has TRBV7-8 and TRBJ2-7; 7 bases align to TRBD1. V dropped 5 bases and J dropped 3; count of bases not matched to a gene: 10. Germline loops: CDR1 SGHVS, CDR2 FQNEAQ. The CDR3 has 15 residues. DNA of the CDR3: TGTGCCAGCAGCGTAAGACAGGGCCTCCACTACGAGCAGTACTTC. Protein sequence: CASSVRQGLHYEQYF.

The chain recombines TRBV29-1 with TRBJ2-7, with D possibly matching TRBD1 (5 bases). V lost 7 bases and J lost 2, with 12 bases in between. This CDR3 region has 12 residues. Germline values: CDR1 SQVTM, CDR2 ANQGSEA. This CDR3 is CSGTQGPYEQYF. The CDR3 DNA reads TGCAGCGGCACCCAGGGTCCCTACGAGCAGTACTTC.

The chain uses TRBV15 and TRBJ1-5; no clear D gene. Trimming left V 2 bases short and J 9 bases short, with 17 bases between. The CDR3 has 15 amino acids. The V gene's germline CDR1 is LNHNV and CDR2 YYDKDF (reference sequence). The CDR3 DNA sequence: TGTGCCACCAGCAGACTCGGAGGCGGGGTCGGGCCCCAGCATTTT. Translation: CATSRLGGGVGPQHF.

Only a few counts were recorded for this clone. This chain uses TRBV25-1 with TRBJ1-6, with D possibly TRBD1 on 6 matching bases. The germline V and J ends were trimmed by 7 bases and 7 bases, with 14 bases remaining between them. Germline loops: CDR1 MGHDK, CDR2 SYGVNS. The CDR3 contains 14 residues. This chain's CDR3 is CASIQTGYNSPLHF. For the CDR3, the DNA is TGTGCCAGCATCCAGACAGGATACAATTCACCCCTCCACTTT.

This clone was counted between two and nine times. The CDR3 reads CASSPRGLAAGELFF. DNA for the CDR3: TGCGCCAGCAGCCCGCGGGGACTAGCGGCCGGGGAGCTGTTTTTT. The chain links TRBV10-1 to TRBJ2-2, with 11 bases lining up with TRBD2. V lost 6 bases, J lost 6 bases, and 6 bases stayed unmatched. Germline-derived CDR1 and CDR2 are WNHNN and SYGVQD (reference sequence). The CDR3 consists of 15 residues.

The chain carries TRBV19 and TRBJ1-1, with D tentatively TRBD1 (5 bases). This CDR3 has 14 amino acids. CDR1 LNHDA and CDR2 SQIVND come from the germline V gene (reference sequence). Trimming removed 8 bases at V and 3 bases at J, with 16 bases between. Here the CDR3 DNA reads TGTGCCAGTGGCGGGGGAACAAGGGACACTGAAGCTTTCTTT. It yields the protein CASGGGTRDTEAFF.

The chain uses TRBV19 and TRBJ2-7; 10 bases are shared with TRBD2. J was trimmed by 3 bases and V by 6 bases; bases with no gene match: 8. Looked up from germline, CDR1 is LNHDA and CDR2 is SQIVND (reference sequence). The length of the CDR3 is 15 residues. The CDR3 nucleotides read TGTGCCAGTAGGGGTGGGACTAGCGCGGACTACGAGCAGTACTTC. Its translation is CASRGGTSADYEQYF.

The rearrangement uses TRBV7-9 and TRBJ1-1; tentatively, D is TRBD1 (5 bases). CDR3 length: 14 amino acids. Germline V gives CDR1 SEHNR, CDR2 FQNEAQ (reference sequence). Trimming cost V 2 bases and J 1 base, with 8 bases left between them. CDR3 amino acids: CASSLQGPNTEAFF. The CDR3 DNA reads TGTGCCAGCAGCTTACAGGGCCCGAACACTGAAGCTTTCTTT.

CDR3 coding DNA: TGTGCCAGCAGTTACTTCAGGGGGCCCCACGAGCAGTACTTC. Translating gives CASSYFRGPHEQYF. The V call is TRBV6-5, the J call TRBJ2-7; 8 bases map to TRBD1. The CDR3 totals 14 residues. Germline V gives CDR1 MNHEY, CDR2 SVGAGI. Trimming removed 1 base from V and 5 bases from J; junction bases left unmatched: 4.

The chain carries TRBV5-1 and TRBJ2-3; TRBD2 aligns across 12 bases. CDR3 length equals 17 residues. Trimming removed 4 bases from V and 4 bases from J; junction bases left unmatched: 10. CDR1 and CDR2 from the germline V gene are SGHRS and YFSETQ. CDR3 region: CASSGPSSGRASDTQYF. The CDR3 DNA is TGCGCCAGCAGCGGACCGTCTAGCGGGAGGGCCTCAGATACGCAGTATTTT.

This clone was seen only a few times. This chain's CDR3 is CASSQGTGYTGELFF. The CDR3 DNA is TGCGCCAGCAGCCAAGGGACAGGGTATACCGGGGAGCTGTTTTTT. The chain couples TRBV4-3 to TRBJ2-2, with TRBD1 matching over 8 bases. Per the germline V gene, CDR1 is LGHNA and CDR2 is YSLEER. This CDR3 spans 15 amino acids. V dropped 1 base and J dropped 5; count of bases not matched to a gene: 3.

The chain uses TRBV9 and TRBJ1-4; D gene uncertain. The V end lost 6 bases, the J end lost 4 bases, and 7 bases lay between the germline ends. The germline CDR1 and CDR2 sequences are SGDLS and YYNGEE. The CDR3 length is 12 residues. This chain's CDR3 is CASKGDNEKLFF. The CDR3 DNA is TGTGCCAGCAAGGGAGATAATGAAAAACTGTTTTTT.

This chain uses TRBV2 with TRBJ2-7; possible D gene TRBD2, 5 bases. The length of the CDR3 is 13 residues. The germline V gene has CDR1 SNHLY and CDR2 FYNNEI. V lost 3 bases and J 2 bases, leaving 8 bases between the germline ends. In DNA form, the CDR3 reads TGTGCCAGCAGTGAGAGGGCACCCTACGAGCAGTACTTC. Encoded protein: CASSERAPYEQYF.

The chain couples TRBV7-3 to TRBJ2-1; TRBD2 matches at 15 bases. CDR3 size: 18 residues. CDR1 and CDR2 (germline): SGHTA, FQGTGA. The J segment lost 5 bases and the V segment lost 5 bases, leaving 10 bases of the junction unmatched. The CDR3 sequence is CASSPNPGLAGGDNEQFF. CDR3 DNA: TGTGCCAGCAGCCCGAATCCCGGACTAGCGGGAGGGGACAATGAGCAGTTCTTC. Together with reference TRBV7-3 and TRBJ2-1, the CDR3 gives the full variable domain: GAGVSQTPSNKVTEKGKYVELRCDPISGHTALYWYRQSLGQGPEFLIYFQGTGAADDSGLPNDRFFAVRPEGSVSTLKIQRTERGDSAVYLCASSPNPGLAGGDNEQFFGPGTRLTVL.

The chain combines TRBV5-4 with TRBJ2-7, with D unclear. The V and J ends lost 7 bases and 6 bases respectively, with 17 bases between them. Germline loops: CDR1 SGHNT, CDR2 YYREEE (reference sequence). The CDR3 consists of 13 residues. CDR3 sequence reads: CASGGEPTAEQYF. The DNA for the CDR3 is TGTGCCAGCGGCGGAGAACCGACCGCCGAGCAGTACTTC.